The clone carrying this T cell receptor beta chain showed up just a few times. The antigen is not known. Autoimmune disease history or systemic immunosuppression barred patients. The ends were cut back, 7 bases at V and 6 bases at J, with 18 bases in the middle. CDR1 is SQVTM, CDR2 ANQGSEA, per germline. The CDR3 runs 14 residues. The data were obtained in a study of OX40 agonist ivuxolimab in advanced cancers. Whole-study results and caveats: Some patients who did not respond also had low normalized T-cell clonal expansion.

TCRdb's copy holds only in-frame clones and misses some; the assay was immunoSEQ multiplex PCR. The sample lists just over 70,000 clones, 84% occurring once. The TCR originated in an adult with an advanced solid tumor such as melanoma, head and neck, liver or kidney cancer. The chain employs TRBV29-1 and TRBJ1-4; D is undetermined. This material consisted of CD4+ or CD8+ T cells sorted from blood, taken in a trial of the OX40 agonist ivuxolimab. CDR3 loop: CSAKGLSGDEKLFF. The CDR3 DNA sequence: TGCAGCGCAAAAGGACTTTCAGGTGATGAAAAACTGTTTTTT.